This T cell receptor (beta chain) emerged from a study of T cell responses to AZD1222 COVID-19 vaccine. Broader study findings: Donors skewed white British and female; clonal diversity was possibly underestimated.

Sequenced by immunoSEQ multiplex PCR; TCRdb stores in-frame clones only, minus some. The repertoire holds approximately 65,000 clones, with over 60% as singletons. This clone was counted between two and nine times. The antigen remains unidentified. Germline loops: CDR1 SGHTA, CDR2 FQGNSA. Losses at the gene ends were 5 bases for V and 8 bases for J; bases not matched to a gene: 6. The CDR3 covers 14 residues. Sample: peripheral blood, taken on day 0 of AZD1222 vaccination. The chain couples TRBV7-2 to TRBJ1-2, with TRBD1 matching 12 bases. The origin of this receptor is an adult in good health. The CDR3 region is CASSPRDRGQGYTF. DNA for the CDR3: TGTGCCAGCAGCCCCCGGGACAGGGGGCAGGGCTACACCTTC.